One sample yielded the 21 T cell receptor beta chains listed below, sequenced in a study of early T cells in non-severe SARS-CoV-2 infection (dated by TCRdb to the early 2020s). The library came from 5' RACE. The sequencer was a NextSeq 500. In TCRdb, the public reads were trimmed at Q25 with fastp and aligned with MiXCR, with productive beta chains retained. When rows share a CDR3 protein, they turn into one entry using the most common DNA and genes. The sample table shows fewer than 100,000 distinct CDR3 sequences, and 5.5% to 7.5% are seen once. About 7.8% of the sample belongs to the ten largest clones. Sequencing used whole blood. The source is an adult who was a healthcare worker with PCR-confirmed SARS-CoV-2 infection or an uninfected control (not recorded which).

This clonotype was counted between two and nine times. V and J are TRBV28 and TRBJ2-3; weak D call: TRBD2 (6 bases). Germline lookup yields CDR1 MDHEN and CDR2 SYDVKM. Trimming stripped 8 bases from V and 8 bases from J, with 11 bases between. This CDR3 has 11 amino acids. CDR3 DNA sequence: TGTGCCAGCGGGGGGATAATTACGCAGTATTTT. This translates into CASGGIITQYF.

The sample holds many counts of this clonotype. The chain joins TRBV20-1 to TRBJ1-6; D possibly corresponds to TRBD1 (5 bases). The CDR3 loop spans 15 amino acids. V was shortened by 2 bases and J by 7 bases, with 15 bases between the two germline ends. Germline V CDR1 and CDR2: DFQATT, SNEGSKA (reference sequence). The CDR3 DNA follows: TGCAGTGCTAGAATCTCGTGGGACGTAAATTCACCCCTCCACTTT. The encoded protein is CSARISWDVNSPLHF.

This clonotype was counted at least ten times. V is TRBV20-1 and J is TRBJ2-3; D may be TRBD1 (5 bases). V gave up 4 bases and J gave up 4 bases, with 9 bases separating them. The CDR3 length is 12 residues. CDR1 DFQATT and CDR2 SNEGSKA come from the germline V gene (reference sequence). In DNA, the CDR3 is TGCAGTGCTATTCTAGGGGCAGATACGCAGTATTTT. Translated, it gives CSAILGADTQYF.

The chain combines TRBV7-2 with TRBJ2-2, with D tentatively TRBD2 (6 bases). This CDR3 has 14 residues. Germline values: CDR1 SGHTA, CDR2 FQGNSA. Trimming left V 5 bases short and J 7 bases short, with 14 bases between. CDR3 nucleotides: TGTGCCAGCAGCCGGACTATTTCTAGCGGGGAGCTGTTTTTT. This translates into CASSRTISSGELFF.

This clonotype was observed a handful of times. The rearrangement links TRBV5-1 to TRBJ2-6; unclear D gene. The V end was cut by 0 bases, the J end by 0 bases, with 7 bases between. Per the germline V gene, CDR1 is SGHRS and CDR2 is YFSETQ. The CDR3 spans 16 residues. The DNA of the CDR3 is TGCGCCAGCAGCTTGGGCAGCCTCTCTGGGGCCAACGTCCTGACTTTC. The encoded protein is CASSLGSLSGANVLTF.

In this sample, this clonotype turned up many times. The genes are TRBV7-2 and TRBJ2-3; D may be TRBD2 (5 bases). The germline CDR1 and CDR2 sequences are SGHTA and FQGNSA. CDR3 length: 15 amino acids. V lost 1 base, J lost 2 bases, and 10 bases lay in between. Written as DNA, the CDR3 is TGTGCCAGCAGCTTAGTAGCGATCCTCACAGATACGCAGTATTTT. This gives the protein CASSLVAILTDTQYF.

This clonotype was counted ten times or more. The chain carries TRBV6-5 and TRBJ2-1, with D perhaps matching TRBD2 (6 bases). Per the germline V gene, CDR1 is MNHEY and CDR2 is SVGAGI. The V gene lost 6 bases and the J gene lost 6 bases, with 12 bases spanning the gap. This CDR3 spans 13 amino acids. The CDR3 region is CASRPTRFNEQFF. CDR3 bases: TGTGCCAGCAGGCCGACTAGATTCAATGAGCAGTTCTTC.

This clonotype appeared many times. The J gene is TRBJ2-5, the V gene TRBV27; 8 bases are a match to TRBD1. Unmatched junction bases numbered 7, after V lost 5 bases and J lost 5 bases. The CDR3 is made up of 14 amino acids. The germline CDR1 and CDR2 sequences are MNHEY and SMNVEV (reference sequence). The CDR3 DNA reads TGTGCCAGCAGTAAACAGGGGGTTGGCGAGACCCAGTACTTC. Protein: CASSKQGVGETQYF.

J is TRBJ2-5 and V is TRBV20-1; D remains unclear. The V and J ends lost 0 bases and 5 bases respectively, with 7 bases between them. The CDR3 runs to 12 residues. Germline CDR1 is DFQATT and CDR2 is SNEGSKA (reference sequence). DNA for the CDR3: TGCAGTGCTAGAGATGGGAAGGAGACCCAGTACTTC. It encodes CSARDGKETQYF.

For this clonotype: This may arise from a read error, as a much more abundant clone is one base away. The rearrangement links TRBV6-2 or TRBV6-3 to TRBJ2-3; D is ambiguous. Germline V gene data show CDR1 as MNHEY and CDR2 as SVGEGT. CDR3 length: 13 residues. V was pared by 6 bases and J by 3 bases, with 10 bases between. CDR3 bases: TGTGCCAGCAGGTCGGAACCTACAGATACGCAGTATTTT. Translated: CASRSEPTDTQYF.

The chain uses TRBV10-2 and TRBJ2-3, with 7 bases lining up with TRBD2. The CDR3 consists of 14 residues. The germline gives CDR1 WSHSY, CDR2 SAAADI. V lost 11 bases to trimming and J lost 1 base; unmatched junction nucleotides: 9. The CDR3 protein is CAASGELRTDTQYF. CDR3 nucleotide sequence: TGCGCCGCTAGCGGAGAATTACGCACAGATACGCAGTATTTT.

The V and J genes are TRBV28 and TRBJ2-3, with 11 bases matching TRBD2. This CDR3 comprises 18 residues. Germline loops: CDR1 MDHEN, CDR2 SYDVKM. V trimming: 6 bases; J trimming: 7 bases; junction bases outside the gene matches: 18. The CDR3 loop is CASSHSPLAGEGRYTQYF. CDR3 DNA: TGTGCCAGCAGCCACAGTCCACTAGCGGGAGAAGGACGATATACGCAGTATTTT.

The chain links TRBV27 to TRBJ1-1; 9 bases map to TRBD1. The CDR3 has 14 amino acids. V trimming: 8 bases; J trimming: 6 bases; junction bases outside the gene matches: 10. Looked up from germline, CDR1 is MNHEY and CDR2 is SMNVEV (reference sequence). The CDR3 loop reads CASGRGQGGAEAFF. CDR3 bases: TGTGCCAGCGGGAGGGGACAGGGAGGAGCTGAAGCTTTCTTT.

This clonotype was seen ten or more times. V gene TRBV2 combines with J gene TRBJ2-5, with D tentatively TRBD1 or TRBD2 (5 bases each). Trimming stripped 7 bases from V and 10 bases from J, with 22 bases between. From germline, CDR1 is SNHLY and CDR2 FYNNEI. The CDR3 length is 14 residues. CDR3 coding DNA: TGTGCCAGCACCAGACTACGGGACGCTGTTAACCAGTACTTC. Its protein is CASTRLRDAVNQYF.

This clonotype was seen a handful of times. The rearrangement links TRBV20-1 to TRBJ2-7, with TRBD1 identical over 9 bases. The junction had 8 bases not matched to a gene; V was cut back by 4 bases and J by 4 bases. This CDR3 contains 14 residues. The germline V gene encodes CDR1 DFQATT and CDR2 SNEGSKA (reference sequence). The CDR3 nucleotides are TGCAGTGCTAATCCGGGACAGGGTACTTACGAGCAGTACTTC. As protein: CSANPGQGTYEQYF.

This clonotype was detected ten times or more. The V gene is TRBV28, the J gene TRBJ2-7; 9 bases are a match to TRBD1. CDR1 and CDR2 from the germline V gene are MDHEN and SYDVKM. CDR3 length: 15 amino acids. The ends lost 6 bases at V and 5 bases at J; junction bases unmatched: 11. CDR3 nucleotide sequence: TGTGCCAGCAGCCAGCTCCGGGACAGGGCCCACGAGCAGTACTTC. This gives the protein CASSQLRDRAHEQYF.

CDR3 in DNA: TGTGCCAGTAGTCCGGACAGCCGAAAAGATACGCAGTATTTT. It specifies CASSPDSRKDTQYF. The chain joins TRBV19 to TRBJ2-3; D perhaps matches TRBD1 (6 bases). V dropped 5 bases and J dropped 5 bases, with 14 bases sitting between them. Germline CDR1 is LNHDA and CDR2 is SQIVND (reference sequence). The CDR3 extends over 14 amino acids.

This clonotype was seen repeatedly, ten times or more. The chain recombines TRBV20-1 with TRBJ2-2, with unresolved D. The germline V gene encodes CDR1 DFQATT and CDR2 SNEGSKA (reference sequence). This CDR3 spans 17 amino acids. V shed 0 bases and J shed 0 bases, with 14 bases lying between them. The CDR3 bases are TGCAGTGCTAGAGATTCGCAGGTGGGATCGAACACCGGGGAGCTGTTTTTT. As protein: CSARDSQVGSNTGELFF.

This clonotype was counted between two and nine times. The chain links TRBV19 to TRBJ2-7, with unresolved D. The CDR3 has 13 residues. V was trimmed by 6 bases and J by 5 bases, leaving 14 bases between them. Per germline, CDR1 LNHDA and CDR2 SQIVND (reference sequence). Here the CDR3 DNA reads TGTGCCAGTAGAACCTTAGATGGACACGAGCAGTACTTC. This encodes CASRTLDGHEQYF.

There are many counts of this clonotype. The rearrangement links TRBV6-2 or TRBV6-3 to TRBJ2-1, with 10 bases identical to TRBD2. After removal of 4 bases from V and 4 bases from J, the junction contained 7 bases not matched to a gene. The length of the CDR3 is 16 residues. CDR1 is MNHEY and CDR2 is SVGEGT in the germline V gene. The CDR3 DNA sequence: TGTGCCAGCAGTTCCCAACTAGCGGGAACATACAATGAGCAGTTCTTC. Translation: CASSSQLAGTYNEQFF.

This clonotype was observed at least ten times. This sequence joins TRBV7-2 and TRBJ1-5; 10 bases match TRBD1. The CDR3 has 16 amino acids. The trim removed 5 bases at V and 1 base at J, leaving 5 bases unmatched. The germline V gene encodes CDR1 SGHTA and CDR2 FQGNSA. CDR3 sequence: CASSPRDRGSNQPQHF. CDR3 nucleotides: TGTGCCAGCAGCCCGAGGGACAGGGGAAGCAATCAGCCCCAGCATTTT.